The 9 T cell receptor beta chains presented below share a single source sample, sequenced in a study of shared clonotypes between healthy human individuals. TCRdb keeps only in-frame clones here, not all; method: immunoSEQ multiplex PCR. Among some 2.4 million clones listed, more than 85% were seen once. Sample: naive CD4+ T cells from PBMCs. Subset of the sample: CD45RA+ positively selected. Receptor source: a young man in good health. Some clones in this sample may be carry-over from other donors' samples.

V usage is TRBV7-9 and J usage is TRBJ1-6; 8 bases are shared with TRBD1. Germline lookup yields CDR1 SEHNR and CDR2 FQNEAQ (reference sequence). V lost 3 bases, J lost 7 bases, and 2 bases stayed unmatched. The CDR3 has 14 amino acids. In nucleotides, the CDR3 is TGTGCCAGCAGCTTGAACAGGGGGAATTCACCCCTCCACTTT. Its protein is CASSLNRGNSPLHF.

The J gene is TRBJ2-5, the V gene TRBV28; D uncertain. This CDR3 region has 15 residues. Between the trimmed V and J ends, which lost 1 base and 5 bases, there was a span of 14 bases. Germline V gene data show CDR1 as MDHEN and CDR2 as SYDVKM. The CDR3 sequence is CASSLSGIHRETQYF. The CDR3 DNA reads TGTGCCAGCAGTTTATCGGGCATCCACCGGGAGACCCAGTACTTC.

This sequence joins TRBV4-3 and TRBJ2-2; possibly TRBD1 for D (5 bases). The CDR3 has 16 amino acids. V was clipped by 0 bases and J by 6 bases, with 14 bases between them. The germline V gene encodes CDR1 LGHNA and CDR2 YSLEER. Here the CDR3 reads CASSQDVPGWAGELFF. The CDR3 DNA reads TGCGCCAGCAGCCAAGACGTGCCAGGGTGGGCCGGGGAGCTGTTTTTT.

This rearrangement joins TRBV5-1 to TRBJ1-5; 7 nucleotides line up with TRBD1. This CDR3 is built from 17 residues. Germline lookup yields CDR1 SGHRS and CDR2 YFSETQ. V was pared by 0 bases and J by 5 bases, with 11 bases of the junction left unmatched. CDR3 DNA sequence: TGCGCCAGCAGCTTGGCCCCAGTGGGAGGGGGCCATCAGCCCCAGCATTTT. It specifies CASSLAPVGGGHQPQHF.

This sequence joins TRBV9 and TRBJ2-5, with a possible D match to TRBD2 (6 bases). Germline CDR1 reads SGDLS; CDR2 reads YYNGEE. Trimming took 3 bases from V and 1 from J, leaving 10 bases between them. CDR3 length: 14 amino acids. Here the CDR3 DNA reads TGTGCCAGCAGCGGAGGACTATCCCAAGAGACCCAGTACTTC. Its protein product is CASSGGLSQETQYF.

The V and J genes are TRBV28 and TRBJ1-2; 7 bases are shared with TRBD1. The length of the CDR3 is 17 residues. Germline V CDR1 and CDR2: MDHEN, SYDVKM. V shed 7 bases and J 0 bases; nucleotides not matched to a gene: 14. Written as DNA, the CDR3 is TGTGCCAGCATGCTGCCCCGGACAGGAGTGTCTAACTATGGCTACACCTTC. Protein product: CASMLPRTGVSNYGYTF.

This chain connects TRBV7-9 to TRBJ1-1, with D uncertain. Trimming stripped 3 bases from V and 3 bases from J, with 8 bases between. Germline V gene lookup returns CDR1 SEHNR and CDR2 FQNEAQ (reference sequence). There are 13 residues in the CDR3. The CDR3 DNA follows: TGTGCCAGCAGCTTTAGGGAAGACACTGAAGCTTTCTTT. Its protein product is CASSFREDTEAFF.

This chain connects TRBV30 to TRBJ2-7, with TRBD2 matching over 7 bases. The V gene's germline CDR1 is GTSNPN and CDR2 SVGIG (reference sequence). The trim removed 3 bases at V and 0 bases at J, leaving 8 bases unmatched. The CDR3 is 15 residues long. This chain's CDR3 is CAWSLGRGISYEQYF. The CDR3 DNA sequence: TGTGCCTGGAGCCTTGGGCGGGGGATCTCCTACGAGCAGTACTTC.

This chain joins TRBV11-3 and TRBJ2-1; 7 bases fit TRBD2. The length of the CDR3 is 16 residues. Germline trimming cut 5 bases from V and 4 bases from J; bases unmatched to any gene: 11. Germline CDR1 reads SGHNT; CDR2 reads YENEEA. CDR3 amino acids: CASSGLGASGYNEQFF. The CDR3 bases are TGTGCCAGCAGCGGCCTCGGGGCTAGCGGATACAATGAGCAGTTCTTC.